A selection of T cell receptor beta chains follows, all from one sample in a study of blood T cell repertoires in COVID-19. Assay used: immunoSEQ multiplex PCR; TCRdb lists only in-frame clones, some missing. The sample has a few hundred thousand clones, roughly 89% seen once. The sequencing input was peripheral blood. The receptors originated from a man in his thirties or forties with acute or convalescent COVID-19. CDR3s include the opening cysteine and the closing phenylalanine or tryptophan.

13,TRBV4-2,TRBJ2-5,CASSRSGEETQYF
14,TRBV9,TRBJ2-5,CASSPNPGEGTQYF
15,TRBV25-1,TRBJ2-1,CASSERLGGSNEQFF
15,TRBV9,TRBJ1-5,CASSVAGFPNQPQHF
18,TRBV19,TRBJ1-5,CASSIAGTGGYSNQPQHF
13,TRBV2,TRBJ2-1,CASSPRWFNEQFF
14,TRBV28,TRBJ1-3,CASSSPVGRTTIYF
16,TRBV3-1/TRBV3-2,TRBJ1-3,CASSRVRENSGNTIYF
15,TRBV5-1,TRBJ2-2,CASRSQAKNTGELFF
13,TRBV5-3,TRBJ1-3,CARSFHSGNTIYF
14,TRBV5-1,TRBJ2-5,CASSLLSGQETQYF
16,TRBV3-1/TRBV3-2,TRBJ1-5,CASSQAWGQGAQPQHF
10,TRBV30,TRBJ1-1,CAWSVQEAFF
15,TRBV19,TRBJ2-1,CASRFSGQAYNEQFF